The sequence of this T cell receptor (beta chain) was determined in a study of tumour-infiltrating T cells in Burkitt lymphoma. The wider study: Productive clonality predicted overall and progression-free survival.

TCRdb's copy holds only in-frame clones and misses some; the assay was immunoSEQ multiplex PCR. The table records approximately 4,000 clones, more than 15% of them present only once. Germline loops: CDR1 LNHDA, CDR2 SQIVND (reference sequence). The CDR3 covers 15 residues. J gave up 9 bases and V 6 bases, and 15 bases lay outside the gene matches. This receptor was taken from a human donor with diffuse large B-cell lymphoma. Some clones in this sample may be carry-over from other donors' samples. The chain combines TRBV19 with TRBJ2-3, with TRBD2 matching over 7 bases. Source material: tumor tissue. The CDR3 DNA reads as TGTGCCAGTAGACCGGACACCGGGGGGTCAGGAACGCAGTATTTT. Translating gives CASRPDTGGSGTQYF.